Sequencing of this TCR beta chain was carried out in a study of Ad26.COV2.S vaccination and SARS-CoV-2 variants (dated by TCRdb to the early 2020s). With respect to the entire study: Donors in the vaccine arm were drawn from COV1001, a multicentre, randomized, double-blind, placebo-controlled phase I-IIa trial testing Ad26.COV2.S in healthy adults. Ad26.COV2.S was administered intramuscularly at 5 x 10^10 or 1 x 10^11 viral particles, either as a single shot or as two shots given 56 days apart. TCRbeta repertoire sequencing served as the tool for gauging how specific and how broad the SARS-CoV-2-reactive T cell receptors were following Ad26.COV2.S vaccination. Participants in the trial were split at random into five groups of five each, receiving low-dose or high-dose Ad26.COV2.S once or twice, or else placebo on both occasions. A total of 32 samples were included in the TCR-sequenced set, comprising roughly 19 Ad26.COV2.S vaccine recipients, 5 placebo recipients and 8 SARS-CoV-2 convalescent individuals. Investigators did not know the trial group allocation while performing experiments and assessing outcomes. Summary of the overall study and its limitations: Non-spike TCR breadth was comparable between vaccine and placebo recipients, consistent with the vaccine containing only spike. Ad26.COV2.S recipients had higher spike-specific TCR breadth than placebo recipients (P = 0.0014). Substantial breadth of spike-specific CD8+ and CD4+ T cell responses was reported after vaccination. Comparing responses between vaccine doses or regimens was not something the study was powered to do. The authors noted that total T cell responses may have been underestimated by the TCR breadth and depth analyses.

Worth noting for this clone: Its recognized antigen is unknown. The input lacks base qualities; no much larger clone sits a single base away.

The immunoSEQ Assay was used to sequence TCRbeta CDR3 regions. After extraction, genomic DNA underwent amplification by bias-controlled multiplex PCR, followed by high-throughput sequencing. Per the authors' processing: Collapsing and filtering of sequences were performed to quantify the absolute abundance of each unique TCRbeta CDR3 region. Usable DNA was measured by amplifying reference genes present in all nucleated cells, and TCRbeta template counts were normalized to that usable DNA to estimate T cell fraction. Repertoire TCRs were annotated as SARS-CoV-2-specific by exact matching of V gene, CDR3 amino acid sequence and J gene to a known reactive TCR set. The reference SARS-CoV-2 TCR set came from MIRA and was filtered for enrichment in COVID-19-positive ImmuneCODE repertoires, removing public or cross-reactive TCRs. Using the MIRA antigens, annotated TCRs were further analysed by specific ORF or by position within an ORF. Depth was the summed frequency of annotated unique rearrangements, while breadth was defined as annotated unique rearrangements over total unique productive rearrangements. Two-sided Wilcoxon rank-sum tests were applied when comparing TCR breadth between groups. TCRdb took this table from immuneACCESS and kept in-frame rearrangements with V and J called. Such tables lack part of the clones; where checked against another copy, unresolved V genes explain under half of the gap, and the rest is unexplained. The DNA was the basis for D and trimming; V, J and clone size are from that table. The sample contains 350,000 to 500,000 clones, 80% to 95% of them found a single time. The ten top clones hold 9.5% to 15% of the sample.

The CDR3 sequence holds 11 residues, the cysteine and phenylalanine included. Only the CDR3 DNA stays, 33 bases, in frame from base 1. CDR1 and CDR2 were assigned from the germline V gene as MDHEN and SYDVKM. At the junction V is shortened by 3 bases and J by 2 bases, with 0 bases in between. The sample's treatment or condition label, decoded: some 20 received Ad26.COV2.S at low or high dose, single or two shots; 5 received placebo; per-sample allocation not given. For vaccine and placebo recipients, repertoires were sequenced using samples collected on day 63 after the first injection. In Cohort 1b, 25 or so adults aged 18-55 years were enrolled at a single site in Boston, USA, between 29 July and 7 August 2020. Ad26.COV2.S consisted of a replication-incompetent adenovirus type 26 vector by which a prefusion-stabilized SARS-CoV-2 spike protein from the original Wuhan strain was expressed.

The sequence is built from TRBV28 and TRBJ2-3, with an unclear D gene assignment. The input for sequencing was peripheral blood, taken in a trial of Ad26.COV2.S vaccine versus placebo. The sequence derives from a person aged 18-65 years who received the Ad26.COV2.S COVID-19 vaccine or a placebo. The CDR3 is CASSFTDTQYF. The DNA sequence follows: TGTGCCAGCAGTTTCACAGATACGCAGTATTTT.